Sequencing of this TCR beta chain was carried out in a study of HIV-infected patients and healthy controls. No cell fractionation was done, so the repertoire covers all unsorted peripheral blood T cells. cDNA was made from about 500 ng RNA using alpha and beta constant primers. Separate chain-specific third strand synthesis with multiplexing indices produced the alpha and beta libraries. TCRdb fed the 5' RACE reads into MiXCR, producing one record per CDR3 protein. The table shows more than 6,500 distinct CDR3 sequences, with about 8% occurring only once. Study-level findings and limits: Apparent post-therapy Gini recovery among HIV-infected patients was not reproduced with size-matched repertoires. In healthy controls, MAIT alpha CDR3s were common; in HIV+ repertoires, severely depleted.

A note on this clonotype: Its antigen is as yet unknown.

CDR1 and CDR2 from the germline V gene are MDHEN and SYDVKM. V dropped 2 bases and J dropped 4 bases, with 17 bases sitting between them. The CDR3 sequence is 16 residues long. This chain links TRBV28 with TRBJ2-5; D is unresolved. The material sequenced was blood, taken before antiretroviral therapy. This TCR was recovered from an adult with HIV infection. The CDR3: CASSLGVGIGRETQYF. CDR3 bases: TGTGCCAGCAGTTTAGGTGTGGGCATCGGAAGAGAGACCCAGTACTTC.